This T cell receptor (beta chain) derives from a study of blood T cell repertoires in COVID-19. Unmatched junction bases numbered 10, after V lost 10 bases and J lost 6 bases. Germline V gene lookup returns CDR1 MGHDK and CDR2 SYGVNS. The CDR3 is 13 residues long. Sequencing was performed with immunoSEQ multiplex PCR; in TCRdb, only in-frame clones are kept and a portion is missing. Of about 88,000 clones detected, 70% to 90% appear once; the ten largest clones hold about 2.7%. This clone was seen a single time. Sequenced sample: peripheral blood. The chain joins TRBV25-1 to TRBJ2-7; 9 bases are shared with TRBD1. The clonotype was recovered from a woman aged 80 or older with acute or convalescent COVID-19. This CDR3 is CATSGTGMSEQYF. CDR3 nucleotide sequence: TGTGCCACCTCTGGGACAGGGATGAGCGAGCAGTACTTC.